Described below is a single TCR beta chain sequence and its context. Antigen: not known. This sample stems from a study of cytomegalovirus exposure and HLA in healthy donors. PCR employed 60 Vbeta and 13 Jbeta primers. Produced via immunoSEQ multiplex PCR; TCRdb's table is partial and in-frame only. This table lists about 100,000 clones. From germline, CDR1 is SGHRS and CDR2 YFSETQ. This CDR3 is built from 14 residues. V shed 0 bases and J 8 bases; nucleotides not matched to a gene: 7. General study findings and limits: CMV serostatus was the sole immune exposure information available.

The sequencing input was PBMCs. The sequence derives from a man aged 45-65 years in good health and CMV-seronegative. The genes are TRBV5-1 and TRBJ1-2; TRBD1 matches at 7 bases. DNA for the CDR3: TGCGCCAGCAGCTTGGGTGTAGGGGGCGCCGGCTACACCTTC. As protein: CASSLGVGGAGYTF.